Listed here are 20 T cell receptor beta chains from one sample, sequenced in a study of blood T cell repertoires in COVID-19. This table comes from immunoSEQ multiplex PCR, and its TCRdb copy is limited to in-frame clones, with some not included. The sample lists over 250,000 clones, over 75% seen once, with 13% in the top ten. The source material was peripheral blood. These receptors were collected from a human donor in a cohort sampled during active COVID-19.

This sequence joins TRBV7-2 and TRBJ1-3; 7 bases map to TRBD1. V dropped 6 bases and J dropped 0; count of bases not matched to a gene: 2. CDR1 is SGHTA and CDR2 is FQGNSA in the germline V gene. This CDR3 is 14 amino acids long. The CDR3 region is CASSRDSSGNTIYF. Here the CDR3 DNA reads TGTGCCAGCAGTCGGGACAGCTCTGGAAACACCATATATTTT.

This sequence joins TRBV27 and TRBJ1-6, with a possible D match to TRBD1 (6 bases). Trimming cost V 3 bases and J 10 bases, with 22 bases left between them. Germline lookup yields CDR1 MNHEY and CDR2 SMNVEV (reference sequence). The CDR3 has 17 residues. The CDR3 is CASSFQGQTFRRSPLHF. The CDR3 region has the DNA TGTGCCAGCAGTTTCCAAGGACAGACCTTCCGTAGGTCACCCCTCCACTTT.

The chain has TRBV6-5 and TRBJ1-2; TRBD1 agrees at 7 bases. In germline, CDR1 is MNHEY, CDR2 SVGAGI. The ends lost 6 bases at V and 7 bases at J; junction bases unmatched: 8. CDR3 length: 13 residues. In nucleotides, the CDR3 is TGTGCCAGCAGCCACGACAGGGCGGCTGGCTACACCTTC. Protein sequence: CASSHDRAAGYTF.

This rearrangement joins TRBV28 to TRBJ2-7; tentatively, D is TRBD1 (6 bases). The germline CDR1 and CDR2 sequences are MDHEN and SYDVKM. This CDR3 has 12 amino acids. Deletions cut 6 bases from V and 5 bases from J, with 11 bases between. Here the CDR3 reads CASREQGNEQYF. For the CDR3, the DNA is TGTGCCAGCAGGGAGCAGGGGAACGAGCAGTACTTC.

Only one count was recorded for this clone. This chain connects TRBV4-3 to TRBJ1-2, with 10 nucleotides matching TRBD1. Germline CDR1 is LGHNA and CDR2 is YSLEER. The CDR3 totals 14 residues. Losses at the gene ends were 2 bases for V and 6 bases for J; bases not matched to a gene: 3. DNA for the CDR3: TGCGCCAGCAGCCAAACCGGGACAGGGGATGGCTACACCTTC. It codes for CASSQTGTGDGYTF.

This clone was observed a single time. At the DNA level, this CDR3 is encoded by other sequences in the same sample as well. V gene TRBV5-1 combines with J gene TRBJ2-5; a possible D gene is TRBD2 (6 bases). Germline V CDR1 and CDR2: SGHRS, YFSETQ. There are 13 residues in the CDR3. The ends were cut back, 2 bases at V and 5 bases at J, with 10 bases in the middle. This chain's CDR3 is CASSFTGRETQYF. Written as DNA, the CDR3 is TGCGCCAGCAGCTTTACGGGGAGGGAGACCCAGTACTTC.

The chain uses TRBV28 and TRBJ2-7; perhaps TRBD1 as D (5 bases). V was trimmed by 2 bases and J by 4 bases, leaving 9 bases between them. The CDR3 is 13 amino acids. Germline CDR1 is MDHEN and CDR2 is SYDVKM. The CDR3 is CASSLRTPYEQYF. CDR3 nucleotide sequence: TGTGCCAGCAGTTTAAGGACACCTTACGAGCAGTACTTC.

The chain has TRBV12-3 or TRBV12-4 and TRBJ1-4; D unclear. This CDR3 region has 12 residues. The V end lost 1 base, the J end lost 8 bases, and 5 bases lay between the germline ends. The CDR3 nucleotides read TGTGCCAGCAGTTTAGGGGCCGAAAAACTGTTTTTT. Amino acids: CASSLGAEKLFF.

This chain connects TRBV18 to TRBJ1-2, with TRBD1 as a possible D gene (5 bases). The CDR3 sequence is 15 residues long. Between the trimmed V and J ends, which lost 3 bases and 3 bases, there was a span of 14 bases. Germline lookup yields CDR1 KGHSH and CDR2 LQKENI. CDR3 sequence (DNA): TGTGCCAGCTCACCGGGCCGACAGCTTTACTATGGCTACACCTTC. Translation gives CASSPGRQLYYGYTF.

The chain joins TRBV9 to TRBJ1-2; a weak D match, TRBD1 (6 bases). The germline V gene has CDR1 SGDLS and CDR2 YYNGEE. The length of the CDR3 is 13 residues. V was pared by 2 bases and J by 8 bases, with 13 bases between. The CDR3 sequence: CASSVQGFQGYTF. As DNA, the CDR3 is TGTGCCAGCAGCGTTCAGGGGTTTCAAGGCTACACCTTC.

The gene calls are TRBV10-2 and TRBJ2-1; D might be TRBD2 (6 bases). CDR1 WSHSY and CDR2 SAAADI come from the germline V gene. The CDR3 is 15 amino acids. Trimming left V 3 bases short and J 0 bases short, with 9 bases between. In DNA form, the CDR3 reads TGCGCCAGCAGTGACGGCGGGAACTCCTACAATGAGCAGTTCTTC. This codes for CASSDGGNSYNEQFF.

The chain recombines TRBV4-1 with TRBJ2-7, with D unclear. Germline V gene lookup returns CDR1 MGHRA and CDR2 YSYEKL. The CDR3 contains 14 residues. V lost 4 bases and J lost 4, with 14 bases in between. The CDR3 protein is CASSRQTITYEQYF. The CDR3 region has the DNA TGCGCCAGCAGCCGCCAGACAATTACTTACGAGCAGTACTTC.

This clone appeared a few times. The chain recombines TRBV5-1 with TRBJ2-3; perhaps TRBD1 as D (6 bases). The CDR3 runs 15 residues. Germline V gene lookup returns CDR1 SGHRS and CDR2 YFSETQ. Trimming pared 3 bases from V and 4 bases from J, leaving 15 bases between. CDR3 nucleotides: TGCGCCAGCAGCTCACAGGGTCCGACCTCAGATACGCAGTATTTT. This gives the protein CASSSQGPTSDTQYF.

This clone was seen only a few times. This rearrangement joins TRBV6-5 to TRBJ2-7, with D possibly being TRBD2 (6 bases). V lost 7 bases and J lost 3, with 16 bases in between. This CDR3 is 14 amino acids long. Per the germline V gene, CDR1 is MNHEY and CDR2 is SVGAGI. The CDR3 reads CASNDPGAGYEQYF. The CDR3 DNA sequence: TGTGCCAGCAACGATCCGGGAGCGGGCTACGAGCAGTACTTC.

The chain has TRBV27 and TRBJ1-2; D possibly corresponds to TRBD1 (6 bases). There are 13 residues in the CDR3. Trimming left V 2 bases short and J 4 bases short, with 8 bases between. CDR1 MNHEY and CDR2 SMNVEV come from the germline V gene (reference sequence). As DNA, the CDR3 is TGTGCCAGCAGTTTAGGCAGGGGCTATGGCTACACCTTC. Its protein is CASSLGRGYGYTF.

J is TRBJ2-1 and V is TRBV6-5; 10 bases match TRBD2. J gave up 9 bases and V 6 bases, and 5 bases lay outside the gene matches. The CDR3 is made up of 13 amino acids. Per the germline V gene, CDR1 is MNHEY and CDR2 is SVGAGI. In DNA form, the CDR3 reads TGTGCCAGCAGCCTCCTAGCGGGAGTTGAGCAGTTCTTC. Its protein product is CASSLLAGVEQFF.

In DNA, the CDR3 is TGTGCCAGCAGCGTGGTGAGGGGGGAGCTGTTTTTT. This translates into CASSVVRGELFF. J is TRBJ2-2 and V is TRBV9, with D uncertain. Deletions cut 2 bases from V and 8 bases from J, with 7 bases between. The CDR3 length is 12 residues. Germline CDR1 reads SGDLS; CDR2 reads YYNGEE.

The CDR3 nucleotides are TGCGCCAGCAGCCAAGATACAGGGACCGGGATATACGAGCAGTACTTC. This gives the protein CASSQDTGTGIYEQYF. This sequence joins TRBV4-1 and TRBJ2-7; D might be TRBD1 (6 bases). V was clipped by 0 bases and J by 4 bases, with 16 bases between them. This CDR3 region has 16 residues. From germline, CDR1 is MGHRA and CDR2 YSYEKL.

V usage is TRBV7-2 and J usage is TRBJ1-1; 12 bases align to TRBD1. With 3 bases clipped from V and 5 bases from J, the junction kept 1 base outside the gene matches. The V gene's germline CDR1 is SGHTA and CDR2 FQGNSA. This CDR3 contains 14 residues. The CDR3 sequence is CASSLGQGATEAFF. CDR3 DNA sequence: TGTGCCAGCAGCTTGGGACAGGGGGCGACTGAAGCTTTCTTT.

The table lists this clone with a few counts. J is TRBJ2-7 and V is TRBV4-1; TRBD1 aligns across 11 bases. J was trimmed by 3 bases and V by 4 bases; bases with no gene match: 5. Germline values: CDR1 MGHRA, CDR2 YSYEKL. The CDR3 has 15 amino acids. This CDR3 is CASSPGTGGGYEQYF. The CDR3 DNA reads as TGCGCCAGCAGCCCCGGGACAGGGGGGGGCTACGAGCAGTACTTC.